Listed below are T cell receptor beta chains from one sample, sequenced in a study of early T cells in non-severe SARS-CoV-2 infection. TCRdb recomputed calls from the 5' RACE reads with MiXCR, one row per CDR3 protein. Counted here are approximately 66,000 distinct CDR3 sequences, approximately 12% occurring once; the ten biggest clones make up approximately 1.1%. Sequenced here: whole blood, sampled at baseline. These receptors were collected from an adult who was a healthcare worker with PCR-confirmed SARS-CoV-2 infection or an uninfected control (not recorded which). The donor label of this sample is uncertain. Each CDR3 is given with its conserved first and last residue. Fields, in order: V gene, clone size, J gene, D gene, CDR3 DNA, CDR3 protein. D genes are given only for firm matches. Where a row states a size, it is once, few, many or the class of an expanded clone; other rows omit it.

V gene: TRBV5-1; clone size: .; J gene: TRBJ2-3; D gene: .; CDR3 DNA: TGCGCCAGCAGCTACCGGGCCCAAGATACGCAGTATTTT; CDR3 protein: CASSYRAQDTQYF
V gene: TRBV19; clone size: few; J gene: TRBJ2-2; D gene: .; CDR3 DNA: TGTGCCAGTAGTCCCCCGACAGCCCTAAACACCGGGGAGCTGTTTTTT; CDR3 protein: CASSPPTALNTGELFF
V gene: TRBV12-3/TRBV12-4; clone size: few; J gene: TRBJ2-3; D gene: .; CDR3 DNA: TGTGCCAGCAGTCCAGGGGGACTCCCCGCAGATACGCAGTATTTT; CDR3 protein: CASSPGGLPADTQYF
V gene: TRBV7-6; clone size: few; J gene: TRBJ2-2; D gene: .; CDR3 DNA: TGTGCCACCGACAGCTACTCGAACACCGGGGAGCTGTTTTTT; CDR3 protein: CATDSYSNTGELFF
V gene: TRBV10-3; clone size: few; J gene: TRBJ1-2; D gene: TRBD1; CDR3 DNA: TGTGCCATCAGCCCGGGACAGGGGTTTGGCTACACCTTC; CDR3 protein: CAISPGQGFGYTF
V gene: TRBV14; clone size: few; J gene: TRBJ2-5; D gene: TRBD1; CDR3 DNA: TGTGCCAGCAGCCTACGACAGGGGGCTGTCCAGGAGACCCAGTACTTC; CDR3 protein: CASSLRQGAVQETQYF
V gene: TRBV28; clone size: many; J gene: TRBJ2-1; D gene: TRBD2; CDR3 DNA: TGTGCCACCCAGGCGGGAGCGGGGGGGATCTTGTACAATGAGCAGTTCTTC; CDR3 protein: CATQAGAGGILYNEQFF
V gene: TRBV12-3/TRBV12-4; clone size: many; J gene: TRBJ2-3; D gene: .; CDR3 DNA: TGTGCCAGCCAAGCGGACGCAATCACAGATACGCAGTATTTT; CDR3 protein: CASQADAITDTQYF
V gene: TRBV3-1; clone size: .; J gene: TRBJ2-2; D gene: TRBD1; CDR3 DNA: TGTGCCAGCAGCTCCATGAGGAGGACAGGGGTTACCGGGGAGCTGTTTTTT; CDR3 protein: CASSSMRRTGVTGELFF
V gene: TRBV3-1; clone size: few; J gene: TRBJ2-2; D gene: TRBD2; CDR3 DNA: TGTGCCAGCAGCCCGCTGGGAGGGTCCGGGGAGCTGTTTTTT; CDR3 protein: CASSPLGGSGELFF
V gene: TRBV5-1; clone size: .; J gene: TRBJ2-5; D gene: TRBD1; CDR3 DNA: TGCGCCAGCACCAGCGGACAGGGGATTGTAAAGACCCAGTACTTC; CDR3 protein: CASTSGQGIVKTQYF
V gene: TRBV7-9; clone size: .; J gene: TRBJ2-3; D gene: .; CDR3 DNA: TGTGCCAGCAGCCCCTCTAGTGATACGCAGTATTTT; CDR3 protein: CASSPSSDTQYF
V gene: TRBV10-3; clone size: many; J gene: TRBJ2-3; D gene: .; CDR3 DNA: TGTGCCATCAGTGAGTTCACAGGAGCTAGCACAGATACGCAGTATTTT; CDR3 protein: CAISEFTGASTDTQYF
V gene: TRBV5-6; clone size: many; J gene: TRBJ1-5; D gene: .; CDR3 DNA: TGTGCCAGCAGCTTGGGATCCGACAGGAATCAGCCCCAGCATTTT; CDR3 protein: CASSLGSDRNQPQHF
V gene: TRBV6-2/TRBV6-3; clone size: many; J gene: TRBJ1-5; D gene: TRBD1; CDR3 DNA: TGTGCCAGCAGTCTGGCCGGGACAGGGGGCCATCAGCCCCAGCATTTT; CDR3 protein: CASSLAGTGGHQPQHF
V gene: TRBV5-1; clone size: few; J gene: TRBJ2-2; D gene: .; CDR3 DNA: TGCGCCAGCAGCTTTGTGGCTTTAACGGCGGGGGAGCTGTTTTTT; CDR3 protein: CASSFVALTAGELFF
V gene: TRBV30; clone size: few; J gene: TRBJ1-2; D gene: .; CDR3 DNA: TGTGCCTGGGATGATCGACAGGCATTTGGCTACACCTTC; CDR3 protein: CAWDDRQAFGYTF
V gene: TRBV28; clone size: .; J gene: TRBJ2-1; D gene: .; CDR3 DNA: TGTGCCAGCAGCCGATCGGAGGAGGGGCGTTACAATGAGCAGTTCTTC; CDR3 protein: CASSRSEEGRYNEQFF
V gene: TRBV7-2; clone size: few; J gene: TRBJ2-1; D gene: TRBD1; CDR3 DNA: TGTGCCAGCAGCCGGCACGGGACAGGCTTCGATGAGCAGTTCTTC; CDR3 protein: CASSRHGTGFDEQFF
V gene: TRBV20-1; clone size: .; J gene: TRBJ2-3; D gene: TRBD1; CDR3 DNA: TGCAGTGCTAACGGAGGGACAGGGAACACAGATACGCAGTATTTT; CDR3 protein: CSANGGTGNTDTQYF
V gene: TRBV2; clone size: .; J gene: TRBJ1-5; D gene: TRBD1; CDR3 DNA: TGTGCCAGCAGGCGGGACAGGGGGTTACAGCCCCAGCATTTT; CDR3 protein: CASRRDRGLQPQHF
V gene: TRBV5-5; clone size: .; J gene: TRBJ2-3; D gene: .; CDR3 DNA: TGTGCCAGCAGCAAACTAGGACCAACAGACACAGATACGCAGTATTTT; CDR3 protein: CASSKLGPTDTDTQYF
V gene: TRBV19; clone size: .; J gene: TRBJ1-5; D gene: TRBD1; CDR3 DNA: TGTGCCAGTAGTATGGACAGGGGGACTTATAGCAATCAGCCCCAGCATTTT; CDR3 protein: CASSMDRGTYSNQPQHF
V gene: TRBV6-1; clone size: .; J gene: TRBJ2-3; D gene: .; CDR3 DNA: TGTGCCAGCAGAATAGCGGTCGACCGCACAGATACGCAGTATTTT; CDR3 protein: CASRIAVDRTDTQYF
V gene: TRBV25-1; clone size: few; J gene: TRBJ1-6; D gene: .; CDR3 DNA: TGTGCCAGCACTAAAGGGCCAAATTCACCCCTCCACTTT; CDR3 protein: CASTKGPNSPLHF
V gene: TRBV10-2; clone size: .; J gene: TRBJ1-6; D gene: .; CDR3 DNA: TGCGCCAGCAGTGTTTCATTGGGAACTTCACCCCTCCACTTT; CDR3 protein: CASSVSLGTSPLHF
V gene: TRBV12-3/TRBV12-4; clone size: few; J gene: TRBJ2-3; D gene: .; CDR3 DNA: TGTGCCAGCAGTCTGACAGGGAGGGCCTCTAATACGCAGTATTTT; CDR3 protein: CASSLTGRASNTQYF
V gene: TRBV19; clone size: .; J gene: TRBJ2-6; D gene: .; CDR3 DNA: TGTGCCAGTAGTATTCAGGGGATTGGGGCCAACGTCCTGACTTTC; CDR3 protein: CASSIQGIGANVLTF
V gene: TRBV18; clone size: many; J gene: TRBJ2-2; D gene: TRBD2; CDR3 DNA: TGTGCCAGCTCACCCCCGGGACTAGCACGCACCGGGGAGCTGTTTTTT; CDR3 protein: CASSPPGLARTGELFF
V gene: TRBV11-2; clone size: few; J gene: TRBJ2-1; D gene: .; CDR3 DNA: TGTGCCAGCAGCTTAATGCCTGATGAGCAGTTCTTC; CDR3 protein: CASSLMPDEQFF
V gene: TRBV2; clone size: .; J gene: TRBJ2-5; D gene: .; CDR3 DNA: TGTGCCAGCAGGCGGGATAGCCAAGAGACCCAGTACTTC; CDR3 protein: CASRRDSQETQYF
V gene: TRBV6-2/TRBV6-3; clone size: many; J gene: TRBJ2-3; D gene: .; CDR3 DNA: TGTGCCAGCAGGAGCGCTAGCACCACAGATACGCAGTATTTT; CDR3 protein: CASRSASTTDTQYF
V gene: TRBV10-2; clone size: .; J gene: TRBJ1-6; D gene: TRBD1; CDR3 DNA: TGCGCCAGCAGTGACCCTGGACAGGGAAATTCACCCCTCCACTTT; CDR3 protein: CASSDPGQGNSPLHF
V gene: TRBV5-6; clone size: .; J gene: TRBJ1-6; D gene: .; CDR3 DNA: TGTGCCAGCAGCATTGACAGGTCGGATTCACCCCTCCACTTT; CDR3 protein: CASSIDRSDSPLHF
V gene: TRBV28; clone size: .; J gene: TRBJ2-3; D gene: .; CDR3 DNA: TGTGCCAGCAGTTTAACTCCGGGAGGCACAGATACGCAGTATTTT; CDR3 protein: CASSLTPGGTDTQYF
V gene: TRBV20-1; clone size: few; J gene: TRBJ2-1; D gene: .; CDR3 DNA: TGCAGTGCTAGAGATCTCCGGCTAGCGACCCATGAGCAGTTCTTC; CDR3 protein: CSARDLRLATHEQFF
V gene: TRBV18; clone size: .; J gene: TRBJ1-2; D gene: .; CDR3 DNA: TGTGCCAGCTCACCAAAGGATAACTATGGCTACACCTTC; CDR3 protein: CASSPKDNYGYTF
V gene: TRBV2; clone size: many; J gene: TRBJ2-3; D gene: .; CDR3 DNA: TGTGCCAGCAACCCTAGCGGCACAGATACGCAGTATTTT; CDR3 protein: CASNPSGTDTQYF
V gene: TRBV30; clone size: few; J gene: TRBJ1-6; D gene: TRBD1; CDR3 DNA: TGTGCCTGGATCCCGAGGGACAGGGATAATTCACCCCTCCACTTT; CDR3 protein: CAWIPRDRDNSPLHF
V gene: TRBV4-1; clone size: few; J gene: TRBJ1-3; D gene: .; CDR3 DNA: TGCGCCAGCAGCGGGGTAGACACCATATATTTT; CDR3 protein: CASSGVDTIYF
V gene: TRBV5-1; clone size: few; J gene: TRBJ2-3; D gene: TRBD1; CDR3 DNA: TGCGCCAGCAGCAGGACAGGGGTCGAGAGCACAGATACGCAGTATTTT; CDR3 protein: CASSRTGVESTDTQYF
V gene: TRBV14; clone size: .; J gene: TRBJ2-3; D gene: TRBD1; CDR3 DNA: TGTGCCAGCAGCCAAGGAGCACTCAGGGGGCGCACAGATACGCAGTATTTT; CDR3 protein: CASSQGALRGRTDTQYF
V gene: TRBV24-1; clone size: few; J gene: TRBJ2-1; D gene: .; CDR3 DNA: TGTGCCACCAGAGATTACGGGGGTAACAATGAGCAGTTCTTC; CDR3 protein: CATRDYGGNNEQFF
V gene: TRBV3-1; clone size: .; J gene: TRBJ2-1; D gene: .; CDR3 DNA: TGTGCCAGCAGCCAAGTTGGGGGGGCAGGTGAGCAGTTCTTC; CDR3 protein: CASSQVGGAGEQFF
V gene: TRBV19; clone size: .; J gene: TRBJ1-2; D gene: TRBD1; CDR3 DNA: TGTGCCAGTAGTACCACAGGGGTCACTAACTATGGCTACACCTTC; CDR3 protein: CASSTTGVTNYGYTF
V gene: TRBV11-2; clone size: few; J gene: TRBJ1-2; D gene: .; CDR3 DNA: TGTGCCAGCAGCTCCAGCCGGACACGAGCTAACTATGGCTACACCTTC; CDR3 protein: CASSSSRTRANYGYTF
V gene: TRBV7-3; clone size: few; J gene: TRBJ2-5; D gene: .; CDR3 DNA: TGTGCCAGCACCCTCCAAGAGACCCAGTACTTC; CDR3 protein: CASTLQETQYF
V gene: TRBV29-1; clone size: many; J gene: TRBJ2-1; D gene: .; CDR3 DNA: TGCAGCGCCACTAGGGGGACTATATACAATGAGCAGTTCTTC; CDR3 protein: CSATRGTIYNEQFF
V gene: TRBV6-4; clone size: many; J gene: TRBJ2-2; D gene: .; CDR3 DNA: TGTGCCAGCAGTGGACAAATTAACACCGGGGAGCTGTTTTTT; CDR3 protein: CASSGQINTGELFF
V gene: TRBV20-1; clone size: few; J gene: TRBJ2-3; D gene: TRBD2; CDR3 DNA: TGCAGTGCTTTACTAGCGATCACAGATACGCAGTATTTT; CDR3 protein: CSALLAITDTQYF
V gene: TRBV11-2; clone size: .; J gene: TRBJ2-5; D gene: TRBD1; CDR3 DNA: TGTGCCAGCAGCTCGGACAGGGTACAAGAGACCCAGTACTTC; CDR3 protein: CASSSDRVQETQYF